A selection of T cell receptor beta chains follows, all from one sample in a study of T cell responses to AZD1222 COVID-19 vaccine. Profiled with immunoSEQ multiplex PCR; TCRdb holds only in-frame clones, not every one. This table holds over 70,000 clones, 70% to 80% found once. Sequences were derived from peripheral blood, sampled 28 days after the second dose of the MenACWY control vaccine. The receptors shown here come from an adult who received the MenACWY meningococcal vaccine as a control. Both conserved end residues are part of each CDR3. A D gene is named only where the DNA matches it firmly. Only part of the rows carry a size: once, few, many, or a class if the clone is expanded.

>many|TRBV29-1|TRBJ1-1|TRBD1
CSVVGSAGGRTEAFF
TGCAGCGTTGTGGGCTCAGCAGGGGGCCGAACTGAAGCTTTCTTT
>.|TRBV2|TRBJ1-1|.
CASIREINTEAFF
TGTGCCAGCATTAGGGAAATCAACACTGAAGCTTTCTTT
>.|TRBV11-2|TRBJ1-3|.
CASSSNTIYF
TGTGCCAGCAGCTCTAACACCATATATTTT
>.|TRBV4-1|TRBJ1-1|.
CASSQIVGPSGTEAFF
TGCGCCAGCAGCCAAATAGTGGGTCCCTCGGGCACTGAAGCTTTCTTT
>once|TRBV29-1|TRBJ2-1|TRBD1
CSVPGQGWDEQFF
TGCAGCGTACCGGGACAGGGGTGGGATGAGCAGTTCTTC
>.|TRBV11-2|TRBJ1-2|TRBD1
CASSLEGQGINGYTF
TGTGCCAGCAGCTTAGAGGGACAGGGAATAAATGGCTACACCTTC
>.|TRBV2|TRBJ2-3|.
CASRPLADTQYF
TGTGCCAGCAGGCCACTAGCAGATACGCAGTATTTT
>.|TRBV2|TRBJ1-1|.
CASSMLTYEAFF
TGTGCCAGCAGTATGTTGACCTATGAAGCTTTCTTT
>.|TRBV6-5|TRBJ1-1|TRBD1
CASRLGQTMNTEAFF
TGTGCCAGCAGATTGGGACAGACCATGAACACTGAAGCTTTCTTT
>.|TRBV7-3|TRBJ2-1|.
CASSSRPDEQFF
TGTGCCAGCAGCTCCCGACCGGATGAGCAGTTCTTC
>.|TRBV2|TRBJ1-1|.
CASRGSALPEAFF
TGTGCCTCGCGCGGGTCTGCACTTCCTGAAGCTTTCTTT
>.|TRBV5-6|TRBJ1-2|.
CASSHPRAAYGYTF
TGTGCCAGCAGCCATCCAAGGGCCGCCTATGGCTACACCTTC
>.|TRBV2|TRBJ2-7|.
CASSTPDRGIYEQYF
TGTGCCAGCAGTACCCCGGACAGAGGAATCTACGAGCAGTACTTC
>.|TRBV9|TRBJ2-3|TRBD2
CASSVGAGGSSGDTQYF
TGTGCCAGCAGCGTAGGAGCGGGGGGCTCTTCGGGGGATACGCAGTATTTT
>.|TRBV5-4|TRBJ2-1|.
CASSLYSNSYNEQFF
TGTGCCAGCAGCTTGTACAGCAACTCCTACAATGAGCAGTTCTTC
>.|TRBV7-6|TRBJ2-3|TRBD2
CASSLVAGALTDTQYF
TGTGCCAGCAGCTTGGTAGCGGGGGCCCTCACAGATACGCAGTATTTT
>.|TRBV10-3|TRBJ1-1|.
CAISEDGGLGTEAFF
TGTGCCATCAGTGAGGACGGGGGGTTGGGAACTGAAGCTTTCTTT
>.|TRBV5-5|TRBJ2-7|.
CASSLATHATYEQYF
TGTGCCAGCAGCCTAGCGACACATGCCACCTACGAGCAGTACTTC
>.|TRBV6-5|TRBJ2-1|TRBD2
CASSYSAGAYNEQFF
TGTGCCAGCAGTTACTCAGCGGGAGCATACAATGAGCAGTTCTTC
>.|TRBV4-2|TRBJ1-2|TRBD1
CASSQDGTGDTRSDFNTF
TGTGCCAGCAGCCAAGACGGGACAGGCGACACCCGATCGGATTTTAACACCTTC
>.|TRBV25-1|TRBJ2-5|.
CASSEYGTQYF
TGTGCCAGCAGTGAATATGGGACCCAGTACTTC
>.|TRBV19|TRBJ2-1|TRBD1
CASNPGQGYDNEQFF
TGTGCCAGTAACCCAGGACAGGGATACGACAATGAGCAGTTCTTC
>.|TRBV7-2|TRBJ1-6|.
CASRKGGEPPLHF
TGTGCCAGCAGAAAAGGGGGGGAGCCACCCCTCCACTTT
>.|TRBV3-1/TRBV3-2|TRBJ2-5|.
CASGLLSGETQYF
TGTGCCAGTGGACTACTGTCAGGAGAGACCCAGTACTTC
>.|TRBV19|TRBJ2-5|.
CASSISADVGETQYF
TGTGCCAGTAGTATATCGGCAGACGTAGGGGAGACCCAGTACTTC
>.|TRBV2|TRBJ2-7|TRBD2
CASTRGGSPYEQYF
TGTGCCAGCACCCGGGGGGGGTCCCCCTACGAGCAGTACTTC
>.|TRBV2|TRBJ1-1|.
CASQSRVLGAEAFF
TGTGCCAGCCAAAGCAGGGTTTTAGGAGCTGAAGCTTTCTTT
>medium-sized|TRBV4-3|TRBJ1-3|.
CASSQDGAARGNTIYF
TGCGCCAGCAGCCAAGATGGGGCGGCCCGCGGAAACACCATATATTTT
>.|TRBV28|TRBJ2-4|TRBD1
CASSPRTGGGIQYF
TGTGCCAGCAGTCCGCGGACAGGGGGAGGCATTCAGTACTTC
>.|TRBV7-9|TRBJ2-7|.
CASSLERGQPNYEQYF
TGTGCCAGCAGCTTAGAACGGGGGCAGCCAAACTACGAGCAGTACTTC
>.|TRBV7-9|TRBJ1-3|.
CASSSATLGNTIYF
TGTGCCAGCAGCTCGGCCACACTTGGAAACACCATATATTTT
>.|TRBV24-1|TRBJ2-1|.
CATHNEQFF
TGTGCCACCCACAATGAGCAGTTCTTC
>few|TRBV28|TRBJ2-7|.
CASSPRKFLSYEQYF
TGTGCCAGCAGTCCCCGGAAATTTTTATCCTACGAGCAGTACTTC
>once|TRBV7-9|TRBJ2-5|.
CASSPATETQYF
TGTGCCAGCAGCCCCGCAACGGAGACCCAGTACTTC
>.|TRBV6-5|TRBJ2-6|.
CASSYDVGGANVLTF
TGTGCCAGCAGTTACGACGTTGGTGGGGCCAACGTCCTGACTTTC
>.|TRBV2|TRBJ2-7|.
CASSLRSSYEQYF
TGTGCCAGTTCTCTCAGGAGCTCCTACGAGCAGTACTTC
>.|TRBV5-4|TRBJ2-3|.
CASSREVGADTQYF
TGTGCCAGCAGCCGCGAAGTCGGGGCAGATACGCAGTATTTT
>.|TRBV20-1|TRBJ1-1|TRBD1
CSASGQENTEAFF
TGCAGTGCTAGTGGACAGGAGAACACTGAAGCTTTCTTT
>.|TRBV7-9|TRBJ2-2|.
CASSGLGFREVPRAGELFF
TGTGCCAGCAGCGGATTAGGGTTCAGGGAGGTACCTCGCGCCGGGGAGCTGTTTTTT
>.|TRBV2|TRBJ1-2|.
CASRGAELRAGYGYTF
TGTGCCAGCAGGGGGGCAGAACTTCGAGCGGGCTATGGCTACACCTTC
>.|TRBV28|TRBJ2-6|.
CATSKALGSGANVLTF
TGTGCCACCTCAAAAGCTTTAGGCTCTGGGGCCAACGTCCTGACTTTC
>.|TRBV29-1|TRBJ1-1|TRBD1
CSVHRQGNTEAFF
TGCAGCGTCCACCGACAGGGGAACACTGAAGCTTTCTTT
>.|TRBV6-1|TRBJ2-1|TRBD1
CASSGAGGPYNEQFF
TGTGCCAGCAGTGGAGCAGGGGGTCCCTACAATGAGCAGTTCTTC
>.|TRBV6-1|TRBJ1-5|.
CASSESGFHQPQHF
TGTGCCAGCAGTGAATCAGGGTTCCATCAGCCCCAGCATTTT
>few|TRBV7-2|TRBJ1-1|.
CASSLGGVRNTEAFF
TGTGCCAGCAGCTTAGGGGGGGTTCGGAACACTGAAGCTTTCTTT
>.|TRBV18|TRBJ2-5|TRBD1
CASAPLGQSQETQYF
TGTGCCAGCGCACCATTGGGACAGTCCCAAGAGACCCAGTACTTC
>.|TRBV7-3|TRBJ1-1|.
CASSLDRRTEAFF
TGTGCCAGCAGCTTAGATCGGCGGACTGAAGCTTTCTTT
>few|TRBV6-5|TRBJ2-3|TRBD1
CASSQTGGVDTQYF
TGTGCCAGCAGCCAAACAGGGGGCGTGGATACGCAGTATTTT
>.|TRBV28|TRBJ2-7|.
CASSSAYEQYF
TGTGCCAGCAGTTCGGCCTACGAGCAGTACTTC
>.|TRBV2|TRBJ2-7|.
CASSEGQGLPYEQYF
TGTGCCAGCAGTGAAGGCCAGGGGCTCCCCTACGAGCAGTACTTC
>once|TRBV2|TRBJ2-7|.
CASSPGVGAGEQYF
TGTGCCAGCAGCCCAGGTGTAGGAGCGGGCGAGCAGTACTTC
>.|TRBV5-1|TRBJ2-1|TRBD2
CASSLTSGSSEQFF
TGCGCCAGCAGCTTGACTAGCGGGAGTAGCGAGCAGTTCTTC
>.|TRBV29-1|TRBJ1-2|.
CSVEEGYGYTF
TGCAGCGTTGAAGAGGGGTATGGCTACACCTTC
>.|TRBV6-1|TRBJ1-4|.
CASSEYGQFGEKLFF
TGTGCCAGCAGTGAGTACGGACAGTTCGGTGAAAAACTGTTTTTT
>many|TRBV21-1|TRBJ2-2|.
CAIQGSPGELFF
TGTGCCATTCAGGGTTCGCCCGGGGAGCTGTTTTTT
>.|TRBV7-2|TRBJ1-2|.
CASSLAGELGYTF
TGTGCCAGCAGCTTAGCCGGAGAGTTGGGCTACACCTTC
>.|TRBV20-1|TRBJ2-1|.
CSASFRVDEQFF
TGCAGTGCTAGTTTCAGGGTGGATGAGCAGTTCTTC